Here is one T cell receptor (beta chain) with its context. The assay was immunoSEQ multiplex PCR, and TCRdb's table has in-frame clones only and misses some. The sample lists under 200,000 clones; roughly nine tenths were seen once. The sample originates from a study of blood T cell repertoires in COVID-19. The wider study: The United States, Italy and Spain were the sources of the acute and convalescent COVID-19 samples. Sources were T cells, B-cell-depleted T cells, or PBMCs; the material itself was cDNA or gDNA.

Germline CDR1 SGHTS, CDR2 YDEGEE. The V and J ends lost 0 bases and 4 bases, in that order; junction bases with no gene match: 3. The CDR3 is 15 residues long. J is TRBJ2-1 and V is TRBV5-8; TRBD1 matches 8 bases. The sequence was collected from a woman older than 75 in a cohort sampled during active or convalescent COVID-19. The specimen sequenced was peripheral blood. The CDR3 protein is CASSLGTGLYNEQFF. The CDR3 DNA sequence: TGTGCCAGCAGCTTGGGGACAGGGTTGTACAATGAGCAGTTCTTC. Using reference TRBV5-8 and TRBJ2-1 for the parts outside the CDR3, the full variable domain is EAGVTQSPTHLIKTRGQQATLRCSPISGHTSVYWYQQALGLGLQFLLWYDEGEERNRGNFPPRFSGRQFPNYSSELNVNALELEDSALYLCASSLGTGLYNEQFFGPGTRLTVL.